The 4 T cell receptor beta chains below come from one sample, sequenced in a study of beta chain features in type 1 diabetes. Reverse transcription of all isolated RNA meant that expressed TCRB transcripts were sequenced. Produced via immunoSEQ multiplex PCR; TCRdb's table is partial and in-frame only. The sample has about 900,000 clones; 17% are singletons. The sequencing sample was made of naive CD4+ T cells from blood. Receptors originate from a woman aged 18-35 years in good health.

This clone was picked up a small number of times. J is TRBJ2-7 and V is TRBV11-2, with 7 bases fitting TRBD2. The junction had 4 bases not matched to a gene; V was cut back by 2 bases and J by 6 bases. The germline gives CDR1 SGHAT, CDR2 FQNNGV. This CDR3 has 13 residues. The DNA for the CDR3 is TGTGCCAGCAGCTTATGGCGGGAGATCGAGCAGTACTTC. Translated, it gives CASSLWREIEQYF.

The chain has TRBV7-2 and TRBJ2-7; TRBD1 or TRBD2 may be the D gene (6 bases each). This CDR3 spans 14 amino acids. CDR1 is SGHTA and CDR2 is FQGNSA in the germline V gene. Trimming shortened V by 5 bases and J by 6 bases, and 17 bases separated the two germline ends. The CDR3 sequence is CASSPGWGRGEQYF. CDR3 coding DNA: TGTGCCAGCAGCCCAGGCTGGGGGCGGGGCGAGCAGTACTTC.

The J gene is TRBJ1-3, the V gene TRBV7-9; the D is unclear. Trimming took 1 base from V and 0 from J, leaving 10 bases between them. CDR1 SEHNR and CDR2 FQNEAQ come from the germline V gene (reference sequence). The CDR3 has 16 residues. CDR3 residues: CASSLGAGNSGNTIYF. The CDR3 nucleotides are TGTGCCAGCAGCTTAGGGGCAGGCAACTCTGGAAACACCATATATTTT.

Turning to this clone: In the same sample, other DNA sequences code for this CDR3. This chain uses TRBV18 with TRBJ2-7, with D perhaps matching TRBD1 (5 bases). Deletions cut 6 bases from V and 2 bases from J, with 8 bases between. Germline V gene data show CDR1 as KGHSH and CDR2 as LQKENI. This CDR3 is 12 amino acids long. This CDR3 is CASSDRTYEQYF. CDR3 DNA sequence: TGTGCCAGCTCTGACAGAACCTACGAGCAGTACTTC.